The 16 T cell receptor beta chains in this list originate from one sample, sequenced in a study of CD8+CD57+ T cells in acquired aplastic anemia. The template used for profiling TCR beta VDJ and CDR3 was genomic DNA. Each CDR3 protein gets one entry after TCRdb re-called the reads with MiXCR. Here the sample spans some 280,000 distinct CDR3 sequences, roughly half being singletons. What was sequenced was sorted CD4+, CD8+, or CD8+CD57+ T cells (not recorded which) from PBMCs. All receptors come from a human donor with severe aplastic anemia or a healthy control (not recorded which).

The chain couples TRBV7-2 to TRBJ1-2; D is unclear. Trimming pared 4 bases from V and 2 bases from J, leaving 5 bases between. This CDR3 has 12 residues. The germline gives CDR1 SGHTA, CDR2 FQGNSA. The CDR3 spells CASSSINYGYTF. The CDR3 region has the DNA TGTGCCAGCAGCTCAATCAACTATGGCTACACCTTC.

This clonotype was counted a single time. One end of the junction varies from germline; a read error may be responsible. The CDR3 coding sequence is TGTGCTAGCAGCTTAGCGCCAGGGCCACACGAGCAGTACTTC. It yields the protein CASSLAPGPHEQYF. The chain carries TRBV7-7 and TRBJ2-7; D could derive from TRBD1 or TRBD2 (5 bases each). The CDR3 covers 14 residues. Germline CDR1 is SSHAT and CDR2 is FNYEAQ (reference sequence).

This clonotype was seen only a few times. The CDR3 nucleotides are TGCAGCGTTGAAGGGCGTAGAGAGACCCAGTACTTC. It encodes CSVEGRRETQYF. The chain joins TRBV29-1 to TRBJ2-5; D call uncertain. Germline values: CDR1 SQVTM, CDR2 ANQGSEA. The CDR3 contains 12 residues. The germline V and J ends were trimmed by 1 base and 4 bases, with 7 bases remaining between them. Supplemented by reference TRBV29-1 and TRBJ2-5, the full variable domain reads SAVISQKPSRDICQRGTSLTIQCQVDSQVTMMFWYRQQPGQSLTLIATANQGSEATYESGFVIDKFPISRPNLTFSTLTVSNMSPEDSSIYLCSVEGRRETQYFGPGTRLLVL.

J is TRBJ2-2 and V is TRBV11-2; perhaps TRBD1 as D (6 bases). V was shortened by 2 bases and J by 1 base, with 17 bases between the two germline ends. Germline CDR1 and CDR2: SGHAT and FQNNGV. The CDR3 sequence is 18 residues long. The chain's CDR3 is CASSLTGIGTLNTGELFF. The DNA for the CDR3 is TGTGCCAGCAGCTTAACGGGGATAGGGACATTGAACACCGGGGAGCTGTTTTTT.

The chain couples TRBV12-3 or TRBV12-4 to TRBJ2-5; 9 positions match TRBD1. Losses at the gene ends were 5 bases for V and 5 bases for J; bases not matched to a gene: 6. The CDR3 consists of 14 residues. This chain's CDR3 is CASSKTGGLETQYF. CDR3 bases: TGTGCCAGCAGTAAGACAGGGGGTCTTGAGACCCAGTACTTC.

The chain recombines TRBV15 with TRBJ1-1, with D unresolved. Germline V CDR1 and CDR2: LNHNV, YYDKDF (reference sequence). This CDR3 has 12 amino acids. With 7 bases removed from V and 4 bases from J, the gap between germline ends came to 10 bases. This chain's CDR3 is CATTLIGTEAFF. The CDR3 DNA reads as TGTGCCACCACCCTAATTGGCACTGAAGCTTTCTTT.

In this sample, this clonotype turned up a few times. The V gene is TRBV24-1, the J gene TRBJ1-2, with TRBD1 matching 12 bases. Looked up from germline, CDR1 is KGHDR and CDR2 is SFDVKD. The CDR3 runs to 15 residues. The J segment lost 7 bases and the V segment lost 6 bases, leaving 8 bases of the junction unmatched. The CDR3 DNA is TGTGCCACCAGTATCACGGGACAGGGGGCTTGTGGCTACACCTTC. Translating it yields CATSITGQGACGYTF.

The table lists this clonotype with many counts. The chain couples TRBV18 to TRBJ2-7, with D possibly called TRBD1 or TRBD2 (5 bases each). V dropped 0 bases and J dropped 4 bases, with 10 bases sitting between them. The CDR3 totals 14 residues. Germline V CDR1 and CDR2: KGHSH, LQKENI. CDR3 nucleotides: TGTGCCAGCTCACCACCGGCCAGGGAGTACGAGCAGTACTTC. Residues: CASSPPAREYEQYF.

Note on this clonotype: A read error is likely, as this CDR3 ends without the conserved phenylalanine or tryptophan. The rearrangement joins TRBV27 to TRBJ1-1; unclear D gene. This CDR3 comprises 14 residues. Trimming left V 6 bases short and J 5 bases short, with 16 bases between. The germline CDR1 and CDR2 sequences are MNHEY and SMNVEV (reference sequence). The DNA of the CDR3 is TGTGCCAGCAGCTCTATGAGGGCTCGGACTGAAGCTTTCTTG. Translated, it gives CASSSMRARTEAFL.

Ten or more counts support this clonotype. The chain employs TRBV12-5 and TRBJ1-3, with unresolved D. Germline CDR1 reads LGHNT; CDR2 reads FRNRAP. The V end was cut by 1 base, the J end by 4 bases, with 5 bases between. This CDR3 is 13 amino acids long. This chain's CDR3 is CASGLGAGNTIYF. CDR3 coding DNA: TGTGCTAGTGGTTTGGGAGCAGGAAACACCATATATTTT.

Notes on this clonotype: This CDR3 is missing its conserved last phenylalanine or tryptophan, likely due to a read error. The CDR3 is CASSLTGDSHNEQFL. The CDR3 DNA is TGTGCCAGCAGCCTTACAGGGGATTCCCACAATGAGCAGTTCCTC. The chain uses TRBV7-2 and TRBJ2-1; TRBD1 aligns across 7 bases. The CDR3 is 15 amino acids. Germline values: CDR1 SGHTA, CDR2 FQGNSA. J gave up 5 bases and V 5 bases, and 9 bases lay outside the gene matches.

This clonotype was found once. V usage is TRBV12-3 or TRBV12-4 and J usage is TRBJ2-7; no clear D. Trimming pared 6 bases from V and 1 base from J, leaving 13 bases between. The CDR3 extends over 14 amino acids. CDR3 amino acids: CASRGGITSYEQYF. CDR3 DNA: TGTGCCAGCAGAGGTGGGATTACATCCTACGAGCAGTACTTC.

A few counts support this clonotype. This rearrangement joins TRBV30 to TRBJ1-2, with 12 positions matching TRBD1. The length of the CDR3 is 16 residues. V shed 5 bases, J shed 5 bases, and the junction held 12 bases outside the gene matches. Germline values: CDR1 GTSNPN, CDR2 SVGIG (reference sequence). The CDR3, as DNA: TGTGCCTGGTTAGGGACAGGGGGCCCGCTAGGGTATGGCTACACCTTC. Translation gives CAWLGTGGPLGYGYTF.

The genes are TRBV5-4 and TRBJ1-1; TRBD1 agrees at 11 bases. Germline assignment: CDR1 SGHNT and CDR2 YYREEE (reference sequence). The CDR3 is made up of 16 amino acids. The junction had 9 bases not matched to a gene; V was cut back by 3 bases and J by 5 bases. The CDR3 region is CASSYRDRGGPTEAFF. CDR3 DNA: TGTGCCAGCAGCTATCGGGACAGGGGGGGCCCGACTGAAGCTTTCTTT.

This chain joins TRBV2 and TRBJ1-1; D remains ambiguous. The CDR3 length is 14 residues. V shed 2 bases and J shed 5 bases, with 12 bases lying between them. Germline CDR1 is SNHLY and CDR2 is FYNNEI. CDR3 bases: TGTGCCAGCAGTGAACAGTCTCTGGGGACTGAAGCTTTCTTT. Encoded protein: CASSEQSLGTEAFF.

The chain has TRBV19 and TRBJ1-2; no definite D call. The length of the CDR3 is 12 residues. With 4 bases removed from V and 4 bases from J, the gap between germline ends came to 7 bases. The germline V gene encodes CDR1 LNHDA and CDR2 SQIVND (reference sequence). This chain's CDR3 is CASSRAIYGYTF. DNA of the CDR3: TGTGCCAGTAGTAGAGCAATCTATGGCTACACCTTC.